The 17 T cell receptor beta chains presented below share a single source sample, sequenced in a study of shared clonotypes between healthy human individuals. Positive CCR7 selection of CD45RO-negative cells yielded the naive CD8 cells, and terminally differentiated effector memory CD45RA+ cells were excluded. Clones were sequenced by immunoSEQ multiplex PCR, and TCRdb holds only the in-frame ones, with some missing. Among more than 2 million clones listed, about 95% were seen once. The sequencing input was naive CD8+ T cells sorted from blood. The source of these receptors is a man younger than 35 in good health.

This clone has only one observation. The J gene is TRBJ1-3, the V gene TRBV12-5; the match to TRBD1 covers 8 bases. This CDR3 contains 16 residues. The trim removed 5 bases at V and 3 bases at J, leaving 9 bases unmatched. The V gene's germline CDR1 is LGHNT and CDR2 FRNRAP. CDR3 sequence reads: CASGEDRGGLGNTIYF. CDR3 sequence (DNA): TGTGCTAGTGGTGAAGACAGGGGTGGTCTTGGAAACACCATATATTTT.

The gene calls are TRBV10-3 and TRBJ2-5; weak D call: TRBD2 (6 bases). The V end was cut by 0 bases, the J end by 3 bases, with 8 bases between. Germline loops: CDR1 ENHRY, CDR2 SYGVKD. The CDR3 length is 14 residues. The CDR3 DNA reads TGTGCCATCAGTGAGTCCGGGGGAAAAGAGACCCAGTACTTC. This translates into CAISESGGKETQYF.

The chain uses TRBV6-5 and TRBJ2-5; TRBD1 aligns across 7 bases. Trimming removed 0 bases from V and 3 bases from J; junction bases left unmatched: 4. CDR1 and CDR2 from the germline V gene are MNHEY and SVGAGI. The CDR3 extends over 15 amino acids. CDR3 region: CASSYSTGIKETQYF. In nucleotides, the CDR3 is TGTGCCAGCAGTTACTCGACAGGGATAAAAGAGACCCAGTACTTC.

To note about this clone: The same CDR3 also results from other DNA sequences found in this sample. The gene calls are TRBV6-5 and TRBJ2-3; D not certain. V lost 6 bases and J lost 5, with 9 bases in between. The germline gives CDR1 MNHEY, CDR2 SVGAGI. CDR3 length equals 12 residues. DNA for the CDR3: TGTGCCAGCAGCCCGACGGTAGATACGCAGTATTTT. It specifies CASSPTVDTQYF.

The chain recombines TRBV4-3 with TRBJ1-6, with TRBD1 matching over 9 bases. CDR3 size: 15 residues. Trimming cost V 2 bases and J 10 bases; bases outside gene matches: 6. CDR1 is LGHNA, CDR2 YSLEER, per germline. The CDR3 region has the DNA TGCGCCAGCAGCCAAATTACAGGGGGCGCGTCACCCCTCCACTTT. The encoded protein is CASSQITGGASPLHF.

Concerning this clone itself: Other DNA sequences in this sample translate to the same CDR3. The chain employs TRBV7-9 and TRBJ2-3; 10 nucleotides align to TRBD2. The CDR3 runs 15 residues. The germline V gene encodes CDR1 SEHNR and CDR2 FQNEAQ (reference sequence). J gave up 4 bases and V 1 base, and 2 bases lay outside the gene matches. Here the CDR3 DNA reads TGTGCCAGCAGCTTAGTAGCGGGGGGCCCAGATACGCAGTATTTT. It codes for CASSLVAGGPDTQYF.

The rearrangement uses TRBV9 and TRBJ2-2; 8 bases map to TRBD2. The V gene end was trimmed by 3 bases and the J gene end by 4 bases; junction bases not matched to a gene: 5. Germline CDR1 SGDLS, CDR2 YYNGEE. The CDR3 totals 15 residues. The DNA for the CDR3 is TGTGCCAGCAGCGAACCGGGGGGGCCCACCGGGGAGCTGTTTTTT. Amino acids: CASSEPGGPTGELFF.

The chain carries TRBV5-1 and TRBJ2-7; maybe TRBD1 (6 bases). The germline V gene encodes CDR1 SGHRS and CDR2 YFSETQ. CDR3 length: 16 amino acids. Trimming shortened V by 0 bases and J by 0 bases, and 13 bases separated the two germline ends. CDR3 protein: CASSLDRDKGSYEQYF. CDR3 coding DNA: TGCGCCAGCAGCTTGGACCGGGACAAGGGCTCCTACGAGCAGTACTTC.

The chain carries TRBV19 and TRBJ2-4; possibly TRBD1 or TRBD2 for D (5 bases each). This CDR3 contains 20 residues. Germline V gene lookup returns CDR1 LNHDA and CDR2 SQIVND (reference sequence). The V and J ends lost 0 bases and 7 bases respectively, with 28 bases between them. The CDR3 reads CASSIDGTRTTVEKGNIQYF. The CDR3 DNA follows: TGTGCCAGTAGTATAGATGGGACCCGGACCACAGTCGAAAAGGGGAACATTCAGTACTTC.

The chain employs TRBV7-6 and TRBJ1-3, with D maybe TRBD1 (5 bases). Germline V CDR1 and CDR2: SGHVS, FNYEAQ. The ends were cut back, 2 bases at V and 2 bases at J, with 16 bases in the middle. CDR3 length: 17 residues. The CDR3 protein is CASSLLSRGATGNTIYF. The CDR3, as DNA: TGTGCCAGCAGCTTATTAAGTCGAGGGGCGACTGGAAACACCATATATTTT. Combining the CDR3 with reference TRBV7-6 and TRBJ1-3 gives the whole variable domain GAGVSQSPRYKVTKRGQDVALRCDPISGHVSLYWYRQALGQGPEFLTYFNYEAQQDKSGLPNDRFSAERPEGSISTLTIQRTEQRDSAMYRCASSLLSRGATGNTIYFGEGSWLTVV.

V usage is TRBV7-8 and J usage is TRBJ1-4; the D is unclear. Germline lookup yields CDR1 SGHVS and CDR2 FQNEAQ. The CDR3 loop spans 14 amino acids. The V and J ends lost 2 bases and 7 bases respectively, with 11 bases between them. The CDR3 sequence: CASSLTGDGEKLFF. For the CDR3, the DNA is TGTGCCAGCAGCTTAACGGGAGATGGTGAAAAACTGTTTTTT.

The V call is TRBV9, the J call TRBJ1-5, with D maybe TRBD1 (5 bases). The germline gives CDR1 SGDLS, CDR2 YYNGEE. The CDR3 contains 15 residues. Trimming took 4 bases from V and 5 from J, leaving 16 bases between them. CDR3 region: CASSPRLEGHQPQHF. The CDR3 DNA reads as TGTGCCAGCAGCCCCCGACTGGAGGGGCATCAGCCCCAGCATTTT.

V usage is TRBV9 and J usage is TRBJ1-2; D gene uncertain. This CDR3 has 14 amino acids. Trimming pared 4 bases from V and 5 bases from J, leaving 15 bases between. CDR1 is SGDLS, CDR2 YYNGEE, per germline. The CDR3 is CASSIPSGPYGYTF. CDR3 DNA sequence: TGTGCCAGCAGCATCCCCAGCGGGCCGTATGGCTACACCTTC.

This clone was observed a single time. The gene calls are TRBV5-6 and TRBJ2-3, with 8 bases identical to TRBD2. CDR1 SGHDT and CDR2 YYEEEE come from the germline V gene. The junction had 5 bases not matched to a gene; V was cut back by 2 bases and J by 3 bases. This CDR3 contains 15 residues. The CDR3 reads CASSLAGDLTDTQYF. The DNA for the CDR3 is TGTGCCAGCAGCTTAGCGGGAGACCTAACAGATACGCAGTATTTT.

The chain couples TRBV5-1 to TRBJ2-3; D unclear. Germline V gives CDR1 SGHRS, CDR2 YFSETQ. Trimming left V 5 bases short and J 1 base short, with 17 bases between. The CDR3 is made up of 16 amino acids. CDR3 in DNA: TGCGCCAGCAGTTCCCATTACCTTGGGGGCACAGATACGCAGTATTTT. Its protein product is CASSSHYLGGTDTQYF.

The gene calls are TRBV13 and TRBJ1-1; the D gene is possibly TRBD1 (6 bases). Trimming removed 0 bases at V and 5 bases at J, with 13 bases between. This CDR3 has 15 residues. CDR1 and CDR2 from the germline V gene are PRHDT and FYEKMQ (reference sequence). CDR3 region: CASSLGRGARTEAFF. In nucleotides, the CDR3 is TGTGCCAGCAGCTTAGGCCGGGGGGCACGGACTGAAGCTTTCTTT.

This rearrangement joins TRBV5-4 to TRBJ2-1; D might be TRBD1 (5 bases). This CDR3 has 14 residues. Germline loops: CDR1 SGHNT, CDR2 YYREEE (reference sequence). Trimming cost V 4 bases and J 8 bases, with 16 bases left between them. The CDR3: CASSPTQGWDEQFF. The CDR3 region has the DNA TGTGCCAGCAGCCCGACTCAGGGTTGGGATGAGCAGTTCTTC.